The 20 T cell receptor beta chains given below trace back to one sample, sequenced in a study of blood T cell repertoires in COVID-19. TCRdb keeps only in-frame clones here, not all; method: immunoSEQ multiplex PCR. The data show over 130,000 clones, less than 90% seen once. Sequenced: peripheral blood. The receptors here all came from a human donor with COVID-19, enrolled during active disease. The donor label of this sample is uncertain.

The chain recombines TRBV19 with TRBJ1-3; maybe TRBD1 (6 bases). Trimming shortened V by 4 bases and J by 0 bases, and 16 bases separated the two germline ends. Germline V gene sequence: CDR1 LNHDA, CDR2 SQIVND (reference sequence). The CDR3 covers 17 residues. This CDR3 is CASSTRTETVSGNTIYF. The DNA for the CDR3 is TGTGCCAGTAGTACTAGGACAGAGACCGTCTCTGGAAACACCATATATTTT.

This chain connects TRBV3-1 (or the pseudogene TRBV3-2) to TRBJ2-3; TRBD2 agrees at 8 bases. CDR1 and CDR2 (germline): LGHDT, YNNKEL (reference sequence). The junction had 8 bases not matched to a gene; V was cut back by 1 base and J by 5 bases. The CDR3 has 16 amino acids. The CDR3 DNA is TGTGCCAGCAGCCAAGGGGTAGCGGGACCTCTAGATACGCAGTATTTT. Translated: CASSQGVAGPLDTQYF.

The V gene is TRBV5-8, the J gene TRBJ2-5, with 10 bases that match TRBD1. The CDR3 loop spans 16 amino acids. Losses at the gene ends were 0 bases for V and 4 bases for J; bases not matched to a gene: 6. Germline CDR1 SGHTS, CDR2 YDEGEE. The CDR3 sequence: CASSLVVTGGGETQYF. CDR3 in DNA: TGTGCCAGCAGCTTGGTGGTGACAGGGGGCGGAGAGACCCAGTACTTC.

The V gene is TRBV4-1, the J gene TRBJ2-7; D is perhaps TRBD1 (6 bases). The CDR3 sequence is 17 residues long. Trimming left V 1 base short and J 6 bases short, with 22 bases between. Germline V gene sequence: CDR1 MGHRA, CDR2 YSYEKL. CDR3 residues: CASSQGRGGKNALEQYF. In nucleotides, the CDR3 is TGCGCCAGCAGCCAAGGGCGAGGGGGAAAAAATGCCCTCGAGCAGTACTTC.

The V call is TRBV2, the J call TRBJ2-5; maybe TRBD2 (6 bases). The CDR3 spans 13 residues. Germline assignment: CDR1 SNHLY and CDR2 FYNNEI. V was cut by 8 bases and J by 2 bases, with 12 bases left in between. Here the CDR3 reads CASGWTTQETQYF. The CDR3 DNA reads as TGTGCCAGCGGATGGACTACTCAAGAGACCCAGTACTTC.

The gene calls are TRBV19 and TRBJ1-5, with 9 bases matching TRBD1. There are 14 residues in the CDR3. J gave up 6 bases and V 6 bases, and 6 bases lay outside the gene matches. Germline V gives CDR1 LNHDA, CDR2 SQIVND (reference sequence). The CDR3 coding sequence is TGTGCCAGTAGGGGACAGGGAGTTGGTCAGCCCCAGCATTTT. Residues: CASRGQGVGQPQHF.

V is TRBV7-9 and J is TRBJ1-1; D remains ambiguous. V was cut by 1 base and J by 0 bases, with 9 bases left in between. The V gene's germline CDR1 is SEHNR and CDR2 FQNEAQ (reference sequence). This CDR3 is built from 15 residues. This CDR3 reads CASSLVYQMNTEAFF. In nucleotides, the CDR3 is TGTGCCAGCAGCTTAGTATACCAGATGAACACTGAAGCTTTCTTT.

V usage is TRBV7-9 and J usage is TRBJ1-5; perhaps TRBD1 as D (6 bases). Germline V lookup: CDR1 SEHNR, CDR2 FQNEAQ (reference sequence). V lost 1 base, J lost 1 base, and 14 bases lay in between. CDR3 length: 17 amino acids. The CDR3 loop reads CASSLGTVASSNQPQHF. The CDR3 nucleotides read TGTGCCAGCAGCTTAGGGACAGTAGCCTCCAGCAATCAGCCCCAGCATTTT. Complete variable domain (other parts from reference TRBV7-9 and TRBJ1-5): DTGVSQNPRHKITKRGQNVTFRCDPISEHNRLYWYRQTLGQGPEFLTYFQNEAQLEKSRLLSDRFSAERPKGSFSTLEIQRTEQGDSAMYLCASSLGTVASSNQPQHFGDGTRLSIL.

J is TRBJ1-2 and V is TRBV6-6, with 9 bases fitting TRBD1. With V trimmed by 8 bases and J by 8 bases, 6 bases remained unmatched. Germline V gene data show CDR1 as MNHNY and CDR2 as SVGAGI (reference sequence). The CDR3 is made up of 12 amino acids. The CDR3 protein is CASHPTGGGYTF. CDR3 coding DNA: TGTGCCAGCCACCCCACAGGGGGCGGCTACACCTTC.

V is TRBV6-4 and J is TRBJ1-1, with TRBD1 as a possible D gene (5 bases). CDR3 length: 13 amino acids. Trimming stripped 6 bases from V and 1 base from J, with 9 bases between. CDR1 is MRHNA, CDR2 SNTAGT, per germline. CDR3 in amino acids: CASSFDRNTEAFF. For the CDR3, the DNA is TGTGCCAGCAGCTTCGACAGGAACACTGAAGCTTTCTTT.

CDR3 loop: CASSPGARAIAKNIQYF. As DNA, the CDR3 is TGCGCCAGCAGCCCAGGAGCGCGGGCGATAGCCAAAAACATTCAGTACTTC. The genes are TRBV4-1 and TRBJ2-4; D is perhaps TRBD2 (5 bases). The CDR3 has 17 residues. The V end was cut by 4 bases, the J end by 0 bases, with 16 bases between. In germline, CDR1 is MGHRA, CDR2 YSYEKL.

The gene calls are TRBV5-1 and TRBJ1-2, with TRBD1 matching 10 bases. Trimming cost V 3 bases and J 3 bases; bases outside gene matches: 5. Germline V gives CDR1 SGHRS, CDR2 YFSETQ. This CDR3 region has 15 residues. The CDR3 DNA reads TGCGCCAGCAGCTCCGGGACAGGGGCGGACTATGGCTACACCTTC. It yields the protein CASSSGTGADYGYTF.

The chain couples TRBV4-1 to TRBJ2-1; 7 bases line up with TRBD1. There are 13 residues in the CDR3. Trimming cost V 4 bases and J 8 bases; bases outside gene matches: 5. Per germline, CDR1 MGHRA and CDR2 YSYEKL. CDR3 sequence reads: CASSPTGNHEQFF. The CDR3 DNA follows: TGCGCCAGCAGCCCGACAGGGAACCATGAGCAGTTCTTC.

This rearrangement joins TRBV10-3 to TRBJ2-1; 7 positions match TRBD1. The CDR3 spans 15 residues. V was pared by 4 bases and J by 5 bases, with 8 bases of the junction left unmatched. Germline CDR1 is ENHRY and CDR2 is SYGVKD. The CDR3 nucleotides are TGTGCCATCAGTGCGCTAGGGGGCCGGAACAATGAGCAGTTCTTC. This gives the protein CAISALGGRNNEQFF.

This chain uses TRBV15 with TRBJ1-1; D uncertain. Germline lookup yields CDR1 LNHNV and CDR2 YYDKDF (reference sequence). Trimming took 0 bases from V and 1 from J, leaving 9 bases between them. This CDR3 has 15 residues. The CDR3 protein is CATSRDSGENTEAFF. DNA of the CDR3: TGTGCCACCAGCAGAGATAGCGGGGAGAACACTGAAGCTTTCTTT. The complete variable domain, with remaining parts taken from reference TRBV15 and TRBJ1-1, reads DAMVIQNPRYQVTQFGKPVTLSCSQTLNHNVMYWYQQKSSQAPKLLFHYYDKDFNNEADTPDNFQSRRPNTSFCFLDIRSPGLGDTAMYLCATSRDSGENTEAFFGQGTRLTVV.

The chain recombines TRBV7-9 with TRBJ1-6, with TRBD1 as a possible D gene (6 bases). The CDR3 contains 16 residues. V lost 5 bases to trimming and J lost 0 bases, with 11 bases between them. CDR1 SEHNR and CDR2 FQNEAQ come from the germline V gene (reference sequence). The CDR3 DNA sequence: TGTGCCAGCAGCCAAACAGGGAGCTCCTATAATTCACCCCTCCACTTT. Amino acids: CASSQTGSSYNSPLHF.

V is TRBV5-3 and J is TRBJ1-1; D gene ambiguous. TRBV5-3 is noted as an ORF with a role that remains uncertain. Trimming removed 0 bases from V and 11 bases from J, with 20 bases in between. The CDR3 consists of 15 residues. CDR3 loop: CARSLARPWIPRAFF. The CDR3 nucleotides read TGTGCCAGAAGCTTGGCCCGACCTTGGATACCTAGGGCTTTCTTT.

The chain uses TRBV21-1 and TRBJ2-6; the D call in the table, TRBD1, was not verified against the DNA. TRBV21-1 represents a pseudogene. The CDR3 spans 21 residues. This CDR3 is CASSKVDRGRLGISGANVLTF. The CDR3 DNA sequence: TGTGCCAGCAGCAAAGTGGACAGGGGAAGGCTTGGGATCTCTGGGGCCAACGTCCTGACTTTC.

The chain recombines TRBV6-1 with TRBJ2-3; 9 bases are a match to TRBD2. The CDR3 contains 16 residues. Germline assignment: CDR1 MNHNS and CDR2 SASEGT. The trim removed 4 bases at V and 2 bases at J, leaving 7 bases unmatched. This CDR3 reads CASSVFSGGLTDTQYF. In DNA form, the CDR3 reads TGTGCCAGCAGTGTGTTTAGCGGGGGTCTCACAGATACGCAGTATTTT.

J is TRBJ1-4 and V is TRBV6-6, with 7 positions matching TRBD1. CDR3 length equals 16 residues. CDR1 and CDR2 (germline): MNHNY, SVGAGI (reference sequence). V gave up 5 bases and J gave up 0 bases; unmatched junction bases: 6. The chain's CDR3 is CASSRDSYATNEKLFF. CDR3 coding DNA: TGTGCCAGCAGTCGGGACAGTTATGCAACTAATGAAAAACTGTTTTTT.